These 20 T cell receptor beta chains were all obtained from the same sample, sequenced in a study of Ad26.COV2.S vaccination and SARS-CoV-2 variants. Treatment specified: roughly 20 received Ad26.COV2.S at low or high dose, single or two shots; about 5 received placebo; per-sample allocation not given. Each sample was drawn 63 days after the first injection (of vaccine or placebo). TCRdb keeps only in-frame clones here, not all; method: immunoSEQ multiplex PCR. Among about 450,000 clones, nearly 90% were seen once, and the ten largest hold just over 2.5%. The sample was peripheral blood, taken in a trial of Ad26.COV2.S vaccine versus placebo. The receptors originated from a person aged 18 to 65 who received the Ad26.COV2.S COVID-19 vaccine or a placebo.

The chain has TRBV7-3 and TRBJ1-2; D gene uncertain. CDR3 size: 16 residues. V was clipped by 5 bases and J by 8 bases, with 24 bases between them. Germline V gives CDR1 SGHTA, CDR2 FQGTGA. CDR3 in amino acids: CASSPHPSGRGDGYTF. CDR3 bases: TGTGCCAGCAGCCCTCATCCCTCCGGGCGGGGTGACGGCTACACCTTC.

The chain is built from TRBV11-1 and TRBJ2-5; D possibly corresponds to TRBD2 (5 bases). The V end was cut by 5 bases, the J end by 5 bases, with 18 bases between. This CDR3 contains 15 residues. Germline V lookup: CDR1 SGHAT, CDR2 FQDESV (reference sequence). The CDR3 is CASSPGPGMSETQYF. CDR3 bases: TGTGCCAGCAGCCCCGGCCCCGGGATGTCGGAGACCCAGTACTTC.

The rearrangement links TRBV19 to TRBJ1-1, with no clear D. The CDR3 totals 13 residues. The germline CDR1 and CDR2 sequences are LNHDA and SQIVND (reference sequence). The ends were cut back, 2 bases at V and 4 bases at J, with 8 bases in the middle. As DNA, the CDR3 is TGTGCCAGTAGTATAAGGGCCGGCACTGAAGCTTTCTTT. Amino acids: CASSIRAGTEAFF.

This chain uses TRBV9 with TRBJ1-5; TRBD1 matches 7 bases. The CDR3 runs 14 residues. The V gene end was trimmed by 0 bases and the J gene end by 9 bases; junction bases not matched to a gene: 6. Germline CDR1 and CDR2: SGDLS and YYNGEE. CDR3 in DNA: TGTGCCAGCAGCGTAGGACAGGGAGAATGGCCCCAGCATTTT. Its protein is CASSVGQGEWPQHF.

The CDR3 loop reads CASSQPRDSWDGYTF. The CDR3 DNA sequence: TGTGCCAGCAGCCAACCCCGGGACAGCTGGGATGGCTACACCTTC. The chain combines TRBV3-1 (or the pseudogene TRBV3-2) with TRBJ1-2; 7 bases match TRBD1. The V segment lost 2 bases and the J segment 6 bases; nucleotides outside the gene matches: 9. Germline-derived CDR1 and CDR2 are LGHDT and YNNKEL (reference sequence). This CDR3 has 15 amino acids.

A few counts support this clone. The junction and the germline gene differ at one end; a read error may be behind it. This chain links TRBV27 with TRBJ1-1; a possible D gene is TRBD1 (6 bases). The CDR3 contains 12 residues. Germline V CDR1 and CDR2: MNHEY, SMNVEV (reference sequence). The CDR3 protein is CASSGPLGGLGF. CDR3 nucleotide sequence: TGTGCCAGCAGTGGACCCCTAGGGGGGTTGGGCTTT.

This clone has just one count. The rearrangement uses TRBV5-8 and TRBJ2-7; D perhaps matches TRBD1 (5 bases). This CDR3 has 15 amino acids. Trimming cost V 4 bases and J 3 bases, with 17 bases left between them. The germline CDR1 and CDR2 sequences are SGHTS and YDEGEE. The DNA for the CDR3 is TGTGCCAGCAGCCCGACAGCTCGGACCCTCTACGAGCAGTACGTC. As protein: CASSPTARTLYEQYV.

The CDR3 DNA sequence: TGTGCCAGTAGTGTCAGGGGTGATCCATTGAGTGGCTACACCTTC. The encoded protein is CASSVRGDPLSGYTF. The chain uses TRBV19 and TRBJ1-2; D is perhaps TRBD1 (6 bases). Looked up from germline, CDR1 is LNHDA and CDR2 is SQIVND (reference sequence). The CDR3 consists of 15 residues. With 5 bases removed from V and 7 bases from J, the gap between germline ends came to 20 bases.

This chain connects TRBV27 to TRBJ2-1; unclear D gene. Trimming pared 2 bases from V and 4 bases from J, leaving 6 bases between. The CDR3 runs to 13 residues. CDR1 MNHEY and CDR2 SMNVEV come from the germline V gene (reference sequence). The CDR3 loop is CASSLLIYNEQFF. CDR3 in DNA: TGTGCCAGCAGTTTACTCATATACAATGAGCAGTTCTTC.

This rearrangement joins TRBV27 to TRBJ2-1; TRBD1 is a possible D gene (6 bases). The ends were cut back, 4 bases at V and 9 bases at J, with 16 bases in the middle. CDR3 size: 14 residues. The germline CDR1 and CDR2 sequences are MNHEY and SMNVEV (reference sequence). The CDR3 region has the DNA TGTGCCAGCAGTTCCCTGGACAGTCCCCGTGAGCAGTTCTTC. This translates into CASSSLDSPREQFF.

The J gene is TRBJ1-2, the V gene TRBV19; D is unclear. V lost 1 base and J 4 bases, leaving 10 bases between the germline ends. CDR1 and CDR2 from the germline V gene are LNHDA and SQIVND (reference sequence). This CDR3 region has 14 residues. The CDR3 loop reads CASSIAGLLYGYTF. The CDR3 coding sequence is TGTGCCAGTAGTATAGCGGGCCTACTCTATGGCTACACCTTC. Using reference TRBV19 and TRBJ1-2 for the parts outside the CDR3, the full variable domain is DGGITQSPKYLFRKEGQNVTLSCEQNLNHDAMYWYRQDPGQGLRLIYYSQIVNDFQKGDIAEGYSVSREKKESFPLTVTSAQKNPTAFYLCASSIAGLLYGYTFGSGTRLTVV.

This rearrangement joins TRBV9 to TRBJ2-1; 9 bases align to TRBD2. V was clipped by 6 bases and J by 8 bases; unmatched bases: 9. There are 14 residues in the CDR3. The germline V gene encodes CDR1 SGDLS and CDR2 YYNGEE. The CDR3, as DNA: TGTGCCAGCACACCGGGACTAGCTGGCTATGAGCAGTTCTTC. This codes for CASTPGLAGYEQFF.

The chain is built from TRBV10-3 and TRBJ2-7; D unresolved. The CDR3 totals 12 residues. Germline CDR1 ENHRY, CDR2 SYGVKD. The V end was cut by 3 bases, the J end by 7 bases, with 10 bases between. The CDR3 DNA is TGTGCCATCAGTGAACGGGCTTCTGAGCAGTACTTC. The encoded protein is CAISERASEQYF.

This chain joins TRBV9 and TRBJ2-3; 11 bases are a match to TRBD2. Germline trimming cut 1 base from V and 2 bases from J; bases unmatched to any gene: 27. Germline lookup yields CDR1 SGDLS and CDR2 YYNGEE. The CDR3 is 24 residues long. Written as DNA, the CDR3 is TGTGCCAGCAGCGTACGCGCCCGACGGTCTTGGGCTAGCGGGGGGTATCGGGACACAGATACGCAGTATTTT. The encoded protein is CASSVRARRSWASGGYRDTDTQYF.

The DNA for the CDR3 is TGTGCCAGCAGCTCCCGTGGGGGGCAGTTCAATGAGCAGTTCTTC. Residues: CASSSRGGQFNEQFF. This chain joins TRBV7-3 and TRBJ2-1; D is perhaps TRBD1 or TRBD2 (6 bases each). Per germline, CDR1 SGHTA and CDR2 FQGTGA. The CDR3 has 15 amino acids. Trimming left V 4 bases short and J 6 bases short, with 16 bases between.

The genes are TRBV18 and TRBJ2-1; D perhaps matches TRBD2 (6 bases). CDR3 length: 13 amino acids. Germline CDR1 KGHSH, CDR2 LQKENI. V was clipped by 5 bases and J by 3 bases, with 8 bases between them. The CDR3 sequence is CASSTGGYNEQFF. In DNA, the CDR3 is TGTGCCAGCTCAACCGGGGGCTACAATGAGCAGTTCTTC.

This clone was seen just once. The chain couples TRBV5-1 to TRBJ2-3; D is possibly TRBD2 (7 bases). The CDR3 is 14 residues long. Deletions cut 4 bases from V and 2 bases from J, with 11 bases between. The germline gives CDR1 SGHRS, CDR2 YFSETQ. The chain's CDR3 is CASSRGGLTDTQYF. The CDR3 nucleotides are TGCGCCAGCAGCCGCGGGGGCCTCACAGATACGCAGTATTTT.

A word on this clone: This CDR3 fails to terminate in the conserved phenylalanine or tryptophan, so it likely reflects a read error. Because the CDR3's place on the DNA is in doubt, the DNA is left out and the CDR3 is given as listed by TCRdb. The V and J genes are TRBV25-1 and TRBJ1-6. From germline, CDR1 is MGHDK and CDR2 SYGVNS. The CDR3 is 9 amino acids in total, end residues counted. The CDR3 sequence: CASSEYGKV.

J is TRBJ2-3 and V is TRBV2; D may be TRBD2 (5 bases). There are 15 residues in the CDR3. The V and J ends lost 7 bases and 0 bases respectively, with 14 bases between them. In germline, CDR1 is SNHLY, CDR2 FYNNEI. As DNA, the CDR3 is TGTGCCAGCAACCTGGACTTCTCTAGCACAGATACGCAGTATTTT. This encodes CASNLDFSSTDTQYF. The full variable domain, completed using reference TRBV2 and TRBJ2-3, is EPEVTQTPSHQVTQMGQEVILRCVPISNHLYFYWYRQILGQKVEFLVSFYNNEISEKSEIFDDQFSVERPDGSNFTLKIRSTKLEDSAMYFCASNLDFSSTDTQYFGPGTRLTVL.

J is TRBJ2-7 and V is TRBV5-6; TRBD2 might be the D (5 bases). The CDR3 runs 15 residues. Germline loops: CDR1 SGHDT, CDR2 YYEEEE. V was cut by 2 bases and J by 7 bases, with 19 bases left in between. The CDR3 DNA reads TGTGCCAGCAGCTTAGGTCCCTTATCGGGGTGGGAGCAGTACGTC. Translation gives CASSLGPLSGWEQYV.